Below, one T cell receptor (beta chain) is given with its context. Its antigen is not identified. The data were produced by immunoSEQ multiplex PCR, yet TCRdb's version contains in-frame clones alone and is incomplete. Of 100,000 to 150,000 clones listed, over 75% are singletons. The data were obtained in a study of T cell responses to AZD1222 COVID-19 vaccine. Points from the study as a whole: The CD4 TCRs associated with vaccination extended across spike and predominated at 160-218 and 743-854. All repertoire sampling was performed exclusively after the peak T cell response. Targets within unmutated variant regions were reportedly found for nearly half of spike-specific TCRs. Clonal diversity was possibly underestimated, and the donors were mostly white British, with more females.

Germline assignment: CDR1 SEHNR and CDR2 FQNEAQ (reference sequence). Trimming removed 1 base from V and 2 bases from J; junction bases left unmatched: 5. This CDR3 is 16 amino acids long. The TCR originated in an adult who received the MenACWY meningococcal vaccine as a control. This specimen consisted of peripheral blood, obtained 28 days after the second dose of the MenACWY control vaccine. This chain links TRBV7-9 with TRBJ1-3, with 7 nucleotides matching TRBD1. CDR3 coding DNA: TGTGCCAGCAGCTTAGACCTTACAGGGGCTGGAAACACCATATATTTT. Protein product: CASSLDLTGAGNTIYF.